This T cell receptor beta chain stems from a study of control samples from healthy donors and cancer patients. Sequencing used immunoSEQ multiplex PCR; TCRdb keeps in-frame clones, though not all of them. The data show around 120,000 clones, over 85% seen once. The germline V gene has CDR1 SGHRS and CDR2 YFSETQ. This CDR3 has 15 amino acids. The V end lost 4 bases, the J end lost 5 bases, and 17 bases lay between the germline ends. The V call is TRBV5-1, the J call TRBJ2-3; possibly TRBD1 or TRBD2 for D (5 bases each). The source material was blood. This receptor was obtained from a man aged 25-45 years in good health. In DNA, the CDR3 is TGCGCCAGCAGCCTAAGAGGGACCTCAGGAGATACGCAGTATTTT. Translating gives CASSLRGTSGDTQYF.